These 10 T cell receptor beta chains were all obtained from the same sample, sequenced in a study of monozygotic twins with cystic fibrosis (dated by TCRdb to the early 2020s). The library was prepared using the immunoSEQ multiplex PCR assay. The source is immuneACCESS, and TCRdb retained only in-frame sequences with V and J called. Part of the clones is not carried over; for the studies checked, unresolved V genes explain less than half of this, and the remainder is unexplained. For this sample the table gives about 10,000 clones, of which 99% were detected only once. The top ten clonotypes cover roughly 0.4% of the sample. The sample comprised blood. These receptors were taken from a young man with cystic fibrosis.

The genes are TRBV15 and TRBJ1-1; D remains unclear. V lost 0 bases and J lost 0, with 14 bases in between. The CDR3 runs to 17 residues. Germline CDR1 LNHNV, CDR2 YYDKDF (reference sequence). DNA for the CDR3: TGTGCCACCAGCAGAGATGGCCAAGGCCCCATGAACACTGAAGCTTTCTTT. Translated, it gives CATSRDGQGPMNTEAFF.

This chain links TRBV2 with TRBJ2-5, with D possibly being TRBD2 (5 bases). The germline V gene encodes CDR1 SNHLY and CDR2 FYNNEI. Between the trimmed V and J ends, which lost 4 bases and 7 bases, there was a span of 13 bases. This CDR3 contains 13 residues. The chain's CDR3 is CASSGGNGVTQYF. CDR3 bases: TGTGCCAGCAGTGGAGGAAACGGGGTGACCCAGTACTTC.

The chain links TRBV7-2 to TRBJ1-1, with D uncertain. Trimming cost V 5 bases and J 9 bases, with 16 bases left between them. The CDR3 is 13 residues long. The germline V gene encodes CDR1 SGHTA and CDR2 FQGNSA. The CDR3 protein is CASSRLLREKAFF. The CDR3 nucleotides are TGTGCCAGCAGCCGCCTTTTGAGGGAAAAAGCTTTCTTT.

The chain is built from TRBV4-3 and TRBJ2-3; 7 bases are a match to TRBD2. V lost 0 bases and J lost 5; bases outside the gene matches: 8. The CDR3 is 16 residues long. Per germline, CDR1 LGHNA and CDR2 YSLEER. In DNA, the CDR3 is TGCGCCAGCAGCCAAGAGACAGCGGGGTCAGGAGATACGCAGTATTTT. It is translated as CASSQETAGSGDTQYF.

The CDR3 here is CASSLQGSGEKLFF. The DNA for the CDR3 is TGTGCCAGCTCACTACAGGGGAGTGGTGAAAAACTGTTTTTT. This chain connects TRBV18 to TRBJ1-4; the match to TRBD1 covers 7 bases. This CDR3 is 14 amino acids long. CDR1 KGHSH and CDR2 LQKENI come from the germline V gene. J gave up 7 bases and V 4 bases, and 6 bases lay outside the gene matches.

The chain combines TRBV30 with TRBJ2-1; D call uncertain. Germline V gives CDR1 GTSNPN, CDR2 SVGIG (reference sequence). This CDR3 region has 15 residues. V lost 5 bases and J lost 4, with 18 bases in between. CDR3 amino acids: CAWSKSRRNYNEQFF. The CDR3 DNA reads TGTGCCTGGTCCAAAAGCAGAAGAAATTACAATGAGCAGTTCTTC.

This clone has only one observation. V usage is TRBV4-1 and J usage is TRBJ2-7; 8 bases map to TRBD1. Germline assignment: CDR1 MGHRA and CDR2 YSYEKL. The CDR3 is 17 residues long. The V and J ends lost 5 bases and 2 bases, in that order; junction bases with no gene match: 14. The CDR3, as DNA: TGCGCCAGCAGCGCAGGACAGGGTCTTGATGCTGCCTACGAGCAGTACTTC. Protein sequence: CASSAGQGLDAAYEQYF.

The chain links TRBV30 to TRBJ2-1, with D tentatively TRBD2 (6 bases). The V gene lost 0 bases and the J gene lost 0 bases, with 12 bases spanning the gap. The CDR3 sequence is 16 residues long. Germline V lookup: CDR1 GTSNPN, CDR2 SVGIG (reference sequence). In DNA form, the CDR3 reads TGTGCCTGGAGTGTAAGGCAGGGAGGCTCCTACAATGAGCAGTTCTTC. Residues: CAWSVRQGGSYNEQFF.

The chain combines TRBV11-2 with TRBJ2-3; D is undetermined. The ends were cut back, 5 bases at V and 0 bases at J, with 15 bases in the middle. Germline CDR1 and CDR2: SGHAT and FQNNGV. The CDR3 is 16 amino acids. The CDR3 nucleotides read TGTGCCAGCAGCCATATTCAGTCACCTAGCACAGATACGCAGTATTTT. Translation gives CASSHIQSPSTDTQYF.

The chain employs TRBV14 and TRBJ2-2; no clear D. Germline V gene lookup returns CDR1 SGHDN and CDR2 FVKESK. This CDR3 comprises 15 residues. V lost 0 bases, J lost 8 bases, and 13 bases lay in between. The CDR3 nucleotides are TGTGCCAGCAGCCAAGATCACTGGAGTACAGGGGAGCTGTTTTTT. This sequence encodes CASSQDHWSTGELFF.